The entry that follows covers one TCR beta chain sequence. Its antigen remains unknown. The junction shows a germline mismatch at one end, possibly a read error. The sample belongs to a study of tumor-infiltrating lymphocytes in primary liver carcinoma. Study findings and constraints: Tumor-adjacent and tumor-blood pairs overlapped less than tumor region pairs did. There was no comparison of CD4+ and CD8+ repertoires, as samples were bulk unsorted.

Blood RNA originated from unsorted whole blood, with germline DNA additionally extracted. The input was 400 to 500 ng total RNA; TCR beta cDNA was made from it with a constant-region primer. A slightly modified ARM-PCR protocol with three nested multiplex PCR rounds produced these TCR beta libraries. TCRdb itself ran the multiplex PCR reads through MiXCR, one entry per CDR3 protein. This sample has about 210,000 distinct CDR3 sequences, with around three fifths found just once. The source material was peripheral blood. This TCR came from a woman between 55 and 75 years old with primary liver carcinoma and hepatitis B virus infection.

The DNA of the CDR3 is TGTGCCACCAGTGGTTGGGACAGTCGTAACTATGGCTACGCCTTC. This encodes CATSGWDSRNYGYAF. The chain employs TRBV24-1 and TRBJ1-2; 7 nucleotides align to TRBD1. There are 15 residues in the CDR3. CDR1 and CDR2 (germline): KGHDR, SFDVKD.